Below, 2 T cell receptor beta chains from the same sample are listed, as sequenced in a study of T cell changes during pregnancy in multiple sclerosis. The data were produced by immunoSEQ multiplex PCR, yet TCRdb's version contains in-frame clones alone and is incomplete. The profile shows around 110,000 clones, under 95% of them singletons. The source was peripheral blood, collected in the third trimester of pregnancy. The receptors derive from a female donor in good health, enrolled as a control in a pregnancy study.

The chain employs TRBV7-2 and TRBJ2-5; 9 bases are a match to TRBD2. The CDR3 spans 16 residues. The germline V gene encodes CDR1 SGHTA and CDR2 FQGNSA. The V segment lost 1 base and the J segment 3 bases; nucleotides outside the gene matches: 6. CDR3 residues: CASSLGGGAFEETQYF. The CDR3 nucleotides read TGTGCCAGCAGCTTAGGCGGGGGGGCCTTTGAAGAGACCCAGTACTTC.

This chain uses TRBV5-5 with TRBJ2-3, with TRBD2 as a possible D gene (6 bases). V shed 2 bases and J shed 1 base, with 11 bases lying between them. The CDR3 length is 15 residues. The germline CDR1 and CDR2 sequences are SGHKS and YYEKEE (reference sequence). The DNA for the CDR3 is TGTGCCAGCAGCTTCACTAGCCACCGCACAGATACGCAGTATTTT. This codes for CASSFTSHRTDTQYF.